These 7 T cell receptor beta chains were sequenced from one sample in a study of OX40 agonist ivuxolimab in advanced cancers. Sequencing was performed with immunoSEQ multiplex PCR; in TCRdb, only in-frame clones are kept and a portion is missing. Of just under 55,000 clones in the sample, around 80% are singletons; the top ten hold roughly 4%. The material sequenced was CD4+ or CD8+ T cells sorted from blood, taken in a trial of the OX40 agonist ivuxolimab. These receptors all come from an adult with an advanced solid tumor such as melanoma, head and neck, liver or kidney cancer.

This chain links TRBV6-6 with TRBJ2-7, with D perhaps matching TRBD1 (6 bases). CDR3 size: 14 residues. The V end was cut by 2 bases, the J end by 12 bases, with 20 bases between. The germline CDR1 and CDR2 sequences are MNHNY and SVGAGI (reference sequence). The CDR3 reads CASSYEPGVGRLYF. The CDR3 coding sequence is TGTGCCAGCAGTTACGAACCAGGGGTTGGCCGATTGTACTTC.

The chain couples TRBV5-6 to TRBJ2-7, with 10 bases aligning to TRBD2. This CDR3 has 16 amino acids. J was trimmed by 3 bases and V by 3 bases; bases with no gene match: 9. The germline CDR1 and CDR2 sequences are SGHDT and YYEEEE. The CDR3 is CASSSTLAGDYYEQYF. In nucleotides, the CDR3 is TGTGCCAGCAGCTCGACTCTAGCGGGGGACTACTACGAGCAGTACTTC.

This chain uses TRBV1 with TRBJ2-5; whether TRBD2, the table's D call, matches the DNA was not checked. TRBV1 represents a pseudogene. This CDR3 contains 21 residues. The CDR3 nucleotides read TGCACCAGCAGCCTGAACAGAGAAAGACTAGCGGGGCCCCCGTACCAAGAGACCCAGTACTTC. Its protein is CTSSLNRERLAGPPYQETQYF.

CDR3 loop: CASSLAGTGGQETQYF. CDR3 coding DNA: TGTGCCAGCAGCTTAGCCGGGACAGGGGGACAAGAGACCCAGTACTTC. The rearrangement uses TRBV11-3 and TRBJ2-5; 11 nucleotides agree with TRBD1. V shed 1 base and J 2 bases; nucleotides not matched to a gene: 3. This CDR3 region has 16 residues. Germline V gene lookup returns CDR1 SGHNT and CDR2 YENEEA.

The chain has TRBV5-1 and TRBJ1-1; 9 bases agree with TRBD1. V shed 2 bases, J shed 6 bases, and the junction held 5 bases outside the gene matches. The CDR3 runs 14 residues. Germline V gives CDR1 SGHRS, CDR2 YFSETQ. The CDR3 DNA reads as TGCGCCAGCAGCTTCACAGGGGGCGAAGCTGAAGCTTTCTTT. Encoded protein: CASSFTGGEAEAFF.

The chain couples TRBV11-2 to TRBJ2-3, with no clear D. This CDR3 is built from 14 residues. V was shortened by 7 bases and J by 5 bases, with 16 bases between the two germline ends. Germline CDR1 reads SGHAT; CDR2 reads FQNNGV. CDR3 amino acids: CASIWRLGGDTQYF. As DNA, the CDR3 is TGTGCCAGCATCTGGCGGCTAGGTGGAGATACGCAGTATTTT.

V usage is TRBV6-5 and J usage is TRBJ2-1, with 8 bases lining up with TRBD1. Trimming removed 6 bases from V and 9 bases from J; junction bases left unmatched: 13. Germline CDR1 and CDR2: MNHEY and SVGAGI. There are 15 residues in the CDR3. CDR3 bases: TGTGCCAGCAGCTCCCGGGACAGGTCCACTTTTGAGCAGTTCTTC. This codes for CASSSRDRSTFEQFF.